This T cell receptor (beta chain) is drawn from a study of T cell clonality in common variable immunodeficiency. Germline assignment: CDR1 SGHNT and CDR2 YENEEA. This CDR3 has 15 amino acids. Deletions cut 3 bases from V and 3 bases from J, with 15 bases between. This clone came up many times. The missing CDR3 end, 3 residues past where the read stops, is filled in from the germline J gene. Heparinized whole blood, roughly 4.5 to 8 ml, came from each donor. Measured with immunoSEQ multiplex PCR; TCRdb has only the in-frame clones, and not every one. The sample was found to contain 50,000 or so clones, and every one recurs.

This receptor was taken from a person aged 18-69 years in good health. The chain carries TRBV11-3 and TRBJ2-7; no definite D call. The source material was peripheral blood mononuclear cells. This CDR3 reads CASSFGPDSHYEQYF. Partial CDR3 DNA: TGTGCCAGCAGCTTCGGCCCCGACTCCCACTACGAG.